The TCR beta chain described here comes from a study of blood T cells in healthy people across ages. Study conclusions and caveats: Strong correlation linked observed beta diversity and percent naive T cells.

Per sample, a minimum of 6.5 million PBMCs were isolated. As for this clonotype: Its antigen is unknown.

Primed by a sample-barcoded 5' primer and a J-beta primer mix, a second PCR proceeded for roughly 6 to 12 cycles. TCRdb re-derived calls from the 5' RACE reads in MiXCR, one entry per CDR3 protein. Counted here are more than 750,000 distinct CDR3 sequences, 25% to 35% occurring once; the ten biggest clones make up roughly 10%. Trimming at V came to 4 bases and at J to 6 bases, leaving 7 bases not matched to a gene. This CDR3 is 14 amino acids long. Germline V CDR1 and CDR2: LGHDT, YNNKEL (reference sequence). The same specimen was also included in a second study, on T cells of mothers and their children. That paper states: A few healthy Caucasian mothers gave samples, and so did their six children.

This clonotype was obtained from a woman in her 40s in good health. V usage is TRBV3-1 and J usage is TRBJ1-2; the match to TRBD1 covers 8 bases. Sequencing used blood. CDR3: CASSRDAGGHGYTF. Written as DNA, the CDR3 is TGTGCCAGCAGCCGAGATGCAGGGGGCCATGGCTACACCTTC.